This entry concerns a single T cell receptor (beta chain). Its antigen is unknown. Time point reported: new active TB diagnosis, blood taken before or within 7 days of starting treatment. Data came from immunoSEQ multiplex PCR; TCRdb stores just in-frame clones and leaves some out. The sample has about 35,000 clones, 92% seen once. These data originate in a study of T cells in tuberculosis. As for the study in general: Within 7 days of starting treatment, or before, PBMC were stored.

Germline V lookup: CDR1 SGHRS, CDR2 YFSETQ. The V and J ends lost 4 bases and 6 bases, in that order; junction bases with no gene match: 8. This CDR3 is built from 15 residues. Points from the study as a whole: The TCR-beta difference was not significant; alpha differences partly reflected length.

Sequences were derived from PBMCs, sampled at tuberculosis diagnosis. The TCR originated in an adult with tuberculosis. Some clones in this sample may be carry-over from other donors' samples. The chain is built from TRBV5-1 and TRBJ2-2; 8 bases agree with TRBD1. The CDR3 sequence is CASSVRTGSAGELFF. The CDR3 nucleotides read TGCGCCAGCAGCGTAAGGACAGGGAGCGCCGGGGAGCTGTTTTTT.